This TCR beta chain was recorded in a study of blood T cell repertoires in COVID-19. Study summary: In each case, the material was cDNA or gDNA derived from T cells, B-cell-depleted T cells, or PBMCs.

Only in-frame clones appear in the TCRdb table, and some are missing; sequencing was by immunoSEQ multiplex PCR. The sample includes approximately 180,000 clones, nearly 90% seen only once; the top ten take 20% to 25%. V trimming: 4 bases; J trimming: 5 bases; junction bases outside the gene matches: 7. There are 15 residues in the CDR3. Germline-derived CDR1 and CDR2 are LGHDT and YNNKEL (reference sequence). The clonotype comes from a man aged 55-75 years with active or convalescent COVID-19. The chain carries TRBV3-1 (or the pseudogene TRBV3-2) and TRBJ2-5; 10 nucleotides match TRBD2. The sample taken for sequencing was peripheral blood. The CDR3 sequence: CASSPTSGVVETQYF. CDR3 in DNA: TGTGCCAGCAGCCCTACTAGCGGGGTTGTGGAGACCCAGTACTTC.